What follows are 29 T cell receptor beta chains derived from one specimen sequenced in a study of identical twins. TCRdb reprocessed the 5' RACE reads via MiXCR and lists one record per CDR3 protein. The sample has around 490,000 distinct CDR3 sequences; about 20% are singletons. This sample also appeared in a second study, on yellow fever vaccine responses in identical twins.

Sequencing was done on a sample of CD4+ T cells sorted from blood. These receptors all come from a woman aged 18 to 35 in good health.

V usage is TRBV7-8 and J usage is TRBJ2-7; 7 positions agree with TRBD1. CDR3 length: 12 residues. Unmatched junction bases numbered 5, after V lost 5 bases and J lost 7 bases. Germline CDR1 and CDR2: SGHVS and FQNEAQ. This CDR3 is CASSRDREEQYF. CDR3 DNA sequence: TGTGCCAGCAGCCGTGACAGGGAGGAGCAGTACTTC.

This clonotype was seen a handful of times. The rearrangement joins TRBV5-1 to TRBJ2-1; 8 nucleotides align to TRBD2. Germline V gene lookup returns CDR1 SGHRS and CDR2 YFSETQ. J gave up 6 bases and V 4 bases, and 15 bases lay outside the gene matches. The CDR3 sequence is 17 residues long. The CDR3 spells CASSAPKLAELTNEQFF. DNA of the CDR3: TGCGCCAGCAGCGCACCAAAACTAGCGGAGCTTACCAATGAGCAGTTCTTC.

There are a few counts of this clonotype. V and J are TRBV14 and TRBJ1-2; no reliable D call. This CDR3 region has 11 residues. V shed 1 base and J shed 4 bases, with 1 base lying between them. CDR1 is SGHDN, CDR2 FVKESK, per germline. CDR3 loop: CASSQAYGYTF. CDR3 nucleotides: TGTGCCAGCAGCCAAGCCTATGGCTACACCTTC.

This clonotype was counted a few times. The V gene is TRBV5-5, the J gene TRBJ1-5, with a weak D call TRBD1 (5 bases). The CDR3 has 15 residues. Trimming took off 4 bases at V and 6 bases at J, with 17 bases between the two ends. Looked up from germline, CDR1 is SGHKS and CDR2 is YYEKEE (reference sequence). The CDR3 here is CASSLERGLGQPQHF. The DNA for the CDR3 is TGTGCCAGCAGCCTGGAAAGGGGATTGGGTCAGCCCCAGCATTTT.

The chain combines TRBV15 with TRBJ2-1; 8 bases map to TRBD1. The CDR3 has 15 amino acids. The V and J ends lost 1 base and 7 bases, in that order; junction bases with no gene match: 6. Germline V gives CDR1 LNHNV, CDR2 YYDKDF (reference sequence). CDR3 DNA: TGTGCCACCAGCAGAGTGTCAGGGGGCTGGAATGAGCAGTTCTTC. Its protein is CATSRVSGGWNEQFF.

This sequence joins TRBV12-3 or TRBV12-4 and TRBJ2-5, with D possibly being TRBD2 (6 bases). V was trimmed by 6 bases and J by 4 bases, leaving 15 bases between them. CDR3 length equals 14 residues. The CDR3 is CASSLGLVGETQYF. The CDR3 DNA reads as TGTGCCAGCAGCCTGGGACTTGTAGGAGAGACCCAGTACTTC.

There are a few counts of this clonotype. The genes are TRBV29-1 and TRBJ1-4, with a tentative D call TRBD1 (5 bases). The ends were cut back, 5 bases at V and 5 bases at J, with 12 bases in the middle. This CDR3 comprises 13 residues. Germline V CDR1 and CDR2: SQVTM, ANQGSEA. CDR3 region: CSVPGGANEKLFF. CDR3 bases: TGCAGCGTTCCTGGAGGGGCGAATGAAAAACTGTTTTTT.

V is TRBV28 and J is TRBJ1-1, with 9 bases fitting TRBD1. The V segment lost 8 bases and the J segment 3 bases; nucleotides outside the gene matches: 10. Germline loops: CDR1 MDHEN, CDR2 SYDVKM. The CDR3 runs to 15 residues. CDR3: CASGSPGTGHTEAFF. Here the CDR3 DNA reads TGTGCCAGCGGTTCTCCCGGGACAGGGCACACTGAAGCTTTCTTT.

A few counts support this clonotype. The chain carries TRBV10-3 and TRBJ2-4, with 8 nucleotides matching TRBD2. Per germline, CDR1 ENHRY and CDR2 SYGVKD. The V and J ends lost 3 bases and 3 bases, in that order; junction bases with no gene match: 7. The CDR3 is 16 residues long. Here the CDR3 reads CAISDFSGVLKNIQYF. CDR3 nucleotide sequence: TGTGCCATCAGTGACTTTAGCGGGGTGCTCAAAAACATTCAGTACTTC.

The chain has TRBV7-7 and TRBJ2-5, with TRBD1 matching 7 bases. The CDR3 is 16 residues long. CDR1 is SSHAT, CDR2 FNYEAQ, per germline (reference sequence). With 1 base clipped from V and 2 bases from J, the junction kept 7 bases outside the gene matches. As DNA, the CDR3 is TGTGCCAGCAGCTTAGTCTGGGGCAGGGGGCAAGAGACCCAGTACTTC. Its protein is CASSLVWGRGQETQYF.

The chain combines TRBV4-1 with TRBJ2-5; unclear D gene. The germline gives CDR1 MGHRA, CDR2 YSYEKL. V was trimmed by 2 bases and J by 5 bases, leaving 9 bases between them. CDR3 length: 13 amino acids. The chain's CDR3 is CASSQLVRETQYF. The CDR3 DNA is TGCGCCAGCAGCCAATTAGTTCGGGAGACCCAGTACTTC.

There are a few counts of this clonotype. The CDR3 DNA sequence: TGTGCCAGCAGCTCCCCTAGCGGGGGTACCTACGAGCAGTACTTC. Translated, it gives CASSSPSGGTYEQYF. The V and J genes are TRBV7-9 and TRBJ2-7; 10 bases agree with TRBD2. Per the germline V gene, CDR1 is SEHNR and CDR2 is FQNEAQ (reference sequence). The CDR3 sequence is 15 residues long. V trimming: 4 bases; J trimming: 2 bases; junction bases outside the gene matches: 5. The complete variable domain, with remaining parts taken from reference TRBV7-9 and TRBJ2-7, reads DTGVSQNPRHKITKRGQNVTFRCDPISEHNRLYWYRQTLGQGPEFLTYFQNEAQLEKSRLLSDRFSAERPKGSFSTLEIQRTEQGDSAMYLCASSSPSGGTYEQYFGPGTRLTVT.

This clonotype has a handful of counts. The gene calls are TRBV2 and TRBJ2-3, with D possibly matching TRBD2 (5 bases). The germline V and J ends were trimmed by 4 bases and 0 bases, with 11 bases remaining between them. The CDR3 runs 15 residues. In germline, CDR1 is SNHLY, CDR2 FYNNEI. Written as DNA, the CDR3 is TGTGCCAGCAGTGGAAACAGCGGAAGCACAGATACGCAGTATTTT. Amino acids: CASSGNSGSTDTQYF.

This clonotype showed up just a few times. The chain uses TRBV6-5 and TRBJ1-1; D uncertain. This CDR3 comprises 15 residues. V shed 2 bases and J shed 5 bases, with 15 bases lying between them. CDR1 and CDR2 from the germline V gene are MNHEY and SVGAGI. CDR3 in DNA: TGTGCCAGCAGTTACACTAGGATCGCCGGGACTGAAGCTTTCTTT. Amino acid sequence: CASSYTRIAGTEAFF.

CDR3 in amino acids: CSACRIVADTQYF. In DNA form, the CDR3 reads TGCAGTGCTTGCCGCATAGTTGCAGATACGCAGTATTTT. The chain recombines TRBV20-1 with TRBJ2-3; D is unresolved. The CDR3 totals 13 residues. V gave up 5 bases and J gave up 4 bases, with 13 bases separating them. Germline V gives CDR1 DFQATT, CDR2 SNEGSKA (reference sequence).

The V and J genes are TRBV5-5 and TRBJ1-1, with TRBD1 matching over 10 bases. The germline CDR1 and CDR2 sequences are SGHKS and YYEKEE (reference sequence). The CDR3 sequence is 14 residues long. After removal of 4 bases from V and 5 bases from J, the junction contained 5 bases not matched to a gene. The CDR3 DNA reads as TGTGCCAGCAGCCAGGACAGGGGGAGAACTGAAGCTTTCTTT. Translating gives CASSQDRGRTEAFF.

V is TRBV5-1 and J is TRBJ2-3; TRBD1 matches 11 bases. This CDR3 region has 16 residues. Germline V gene lookup returns CDR1 SGHRS and CDR2 YFSETQ. The ends lost 0 bases at V and 4 bases at J; junction bases unmatched: 4. Here the CDR3 reads CASSLVLDRGPDTQYF. For the CDR3, the DNA is TGCGCCAGCAGCTTGGTTTTGGACAGGGGGCCAGATACGCAGTATTTT.

In this sample, this clonotype turned up a few times. The rearrangement links TRBV4-2 to TRBJ2-7; D gene ambiguous. The germline gives CDR1 LGHNA, CDR2 YNFKEQ. Trimming removed 3 bases at V and 2 bases at J, with 17 bases between. This CDR3 has 16 residues. The CDR3 loop reads CASSQASGTQPYEQYF. In DNA, the CDR3 is TGTGCCAGCAGCCAGGCCTCGGGCACCCAGCCCTACGAGCAGTACTTC.

The rearrangement joins TRBV12-3 or TRBV12-4 to TRBJ1-6; unclear D gene. Trimming shortened V by 0 bases and J by 6 bases, and 9 bases separated the two germline ends. The CDR3 is 15 residues long. The CDR3 is CASSLASGINSPLHF. Here the CDR3 DNA reads TGTGCCAGCAGTTTAGCGTCCGGGATTAATTCACCCCTCCACTTT.

The chain is built from TRBV4-1 and TRBJ1-3; D is unclear. The CDR3 length is 12 residues. Trimming cost V 1 base and J 8 bases, with 6 bases left between them. Germline values: CDR1 MGHRA, CDR2 YSYEKL. The CDR3 loop reads CASSQGVHTIYF. In DNA, the CDR3 is TGCGCCAGCAGCCAAGGGGTCCACACCATATATTTT.

The chain uses TRBV6-5 and TRBJ1-2, with D possibly matching TRBD1 (6 bases). The V gene lost 4 bases and the J gene lost 5 bases, with 14 bases spanning the gap. The CDR3 has 14 residues. CDR1 and CDR2 from the germline V gene are MNHEY and SVGAGI. The CDR3 DNA sequence: TGTGCCAGCAGTTTCCAACCAGGGGTGTATGGCTACACCTTC. This gives the protein CASSFQPGVYGYTF.

The chain links TRBV7-9 to TRBJ2-3; D gene ambiguous. CDR3 length equals 13 residues. Germline assignment: CDR1 SEHNR and CDR2 FQNEAQ (reference sequence). The ends were cut back, 3 bases at V and 4 bases at J, with 8 bases in the middle. CDR3 region: CASSFLQPDTQYF. CDR3 in DNA: TGTGCCAGCAGCTTTCTCCAACCAGATACGCAGTATTTT.

This chain joins TRBV15 and TRBJ2-5; TRBD2 matches at 7 bases. The V gene's germline CDR1 is LNHNV and CDR2 YYDKDF (reference sequence). Germline trimming cut 4 bases from V and 2 bases from J; bases unmatched to any gene: 4. The CDR3 totals 14 residues. This CDR3 is CATSKNGGQETQYF. Here the CDR3 DNA reads TGTGCCACCAGCAAGAACGGGGGGCAAGAGACCCAGTACTTC. The whole variable domain, filled in from reference TRBV15 and TRBJ2-5, reads DAMVIQNPRYQVTQFGKPVTLSCSQTLNHNVMYWYQQKSSQAPKLLFHYYDKDFNNEADTPDNFQSRRPNTSFCFLDIRSPGLGDTAMYLCATSKNGGQETQYFGPGTRLLVL.

The V call is TRBV7-9, the J call TRBJ2-7; D possibly corresponds to TRBD1 (6 bases). Germline lookup yields CDR1 SEHNR and CDR2 FQNEAQ (reference sequence). There are 15 residues in the CDR3. V lost 5 bases and J lost 4, with 18 bases in between. CDR3 protein: CASSPGQLPPYEQYF. The CDR3 nucleotides are TGTGCCAGCAGCCCCGGACAGCTTCCCCCTTACGAGCAGTACTTC.

The V gene is TRBV3-1, the J gene TRBJ2-4, with D possibly matching TRBD1 (6 bases). V lost 3 bases to trimming and J lost 6 bases, with 15 bases between them. The germline CDR1 and CDR2 sequences are LGHDT and YNNKEL (reference sequence). This CDR3 region has 15 residues. In DNA form, the CDR3 reads TGTGCCAGCAGCCAGGTGGGACAAGTCCTAAACATTCAGTACTTC. This codes for CASSQVGQVLNIQYF.

This clonotype was detected only a few times. The chain carries TRBV5-1 and TRBJ2-1; TRBD2 matches 10 bases. Germline lookup yields CDR1 SGHRS and CDR2 YFSETQ. The CDR3 is 15 amino acids. V lost 4 bases, J lost 3 bases, and 4 bases stayed unmatched. The CDR3 protein is CASSHSGRDYNEQFF. The CDR3 region has the DNA TGCGCCAGCAGCCACAGCGGGAGGGACTACAATGAGCAGTTCTTC.

This clonotype has just a few counts. This chain uses TRBV11-2 with TRBJ2-1, with a weak D call TRBD2 (7 bases). The V gene's germline CDR1 is SGHAT and CDR2 FQNNGV. The CDR3 is 19 amino acids. The V and J ends lost 6 bases and 4 bases respectively, with 28 bases between them. The CDR3 DNA sequence: TGTGCCAGCAGTTTGAGGGGGTCAGCGGGCGGGAGTTGGTACAATGAGCAGTTCTTC. It codes for CASSLRGSAGGSWYNEQFF.

This clonotype was seen only a few times. The V and J genes are TRBV6-1 and TRBJ1-3; 7 bases agree with TRBD1. Germline V gives CDR1 MNHNS, CDR2 SASEGT. The CDR3 runs 15 residues. The ends lost 6 bases at V and 3 bases at J; junction bases unmatched: 8. CDR3 amino acids: CASRQTGSGGNTIYF. Written as DNA, the CDR3 is TGTGCCAGCAGACAGACAGGGTCCGGTGGAAACACCATATATTTT.

In this sample, this clonotype turned up a few times. The chain joins TRBV20-1 to TRBJ2-7, with 9 bases fitting TRBD1. The CDR3 runs to 15 residues. Germline V gene sequence: CDR1 DFQATT, CDR2 SNEGSKA (reference sequence). Losses at the gene ends were 5 bases for V and 4 bases for J; bases not matched to a gene: 12. The CDR3 DNA reads as TGCAGTGCTGAAAGACAGGGGGGAGTGTTGTACGAGCAGTACTTC. Protein sequence: CSAERQGGVLYEQYF.